Listed here are 31 T cell receptor beta chains from one sample, sequenced in a study of cytomegalovirus exposure and HLA in healthy donors. This PCR relied on a set of 60 Vbeta primers and 13 Jbeta primers. TCRdb's copy holds only in-frame clones and misses some; the assay was immunoSEQ multiplex PCR. Found here are roughly 200,000 clones, 77% of them singletons; the top ten hold about 2.5%. The sample was PBMCs. Source of these receptors: a woman in her sixties in good health and CMV-seropositive.

The gene calls are TRBV4-1 and TRBJ2-1; a weak D match, TRBD2 (6 bases). This CDR3 comprises 17 residues. V was shortened by 0 bases and J by 8 bases, with 20 bases between the two germline ends. CDR1 is MGHRA and CDR2 is YSYEKL in the germline V gene. The CDR3 DNA is TGCGCCAGCAGCCAAGATTCTATACTGGTAGCGGTTGATGAGCAGTTCTTC. This encodes CASSQDSILVAVDEQFF.

This chain links TRBV7-9 with TRBJ2-7; 11 positions match TRBD1. The junction had 5 bases not matched to a gene; V was cut back by 1 base and J by 3 bases. CDR1 and CDR2 from the germline V gene are SEHNR and FQNEAQ (reference sequence). CDR3 length equals 16 residues. The CDR3 reads CASSLVGTGGLYEQYF. The CDR3 DNA is TGTGCCAGCAGCTTAGTCGGGACAGGGGGTCTCTACGAGCAGTACTTC.

The table lists this clone with a few counts. The rearrangement uses TRBV2 and TRBJ2-5, with D perhaps TRBD1 (5 bases). The V and J ends lost 6 bases and 2 bases respectively, with 19 bases between them. The CDR3 sequence is 16 residues long. Germline assignment: CDR1 SNHLY and CDR2 FYNNEI. CDR3 region: CASRSPQGMGQETQYF. CDR3 bases: TGTGCCAGCAGATCCCCTCAGGGAATGGGACAAGAGACCCAGTACTTC.

The chain carries TRBV5-4 and TRBJ1-1, with D possibly TRBD1 on 6 matching bases. The V and J ends lost 4 bases and 8 bases respectively, with 18 bases between them. The length of the CDR3 is 14 residues. Germline V gene lookup returns CDR1 SGHNT and CDR2 YYREEE (reference sequence). In DNA, the CDR3 is TGTGCCAGCAGCCCGGGACACCCTCCCACCGAAGCTTTCTTT. Amino acid sequence: CASSPGHPPTEAFF. The variable domain in full, completed from reference TRBV5-4 and TRBJ1-1, reads ETGVTQSPTHLIKTRGQQVTLRCSSQSGHNTVSWYQQALGQGPQFIFQYYREEENGRGNFPPRFSGLQFPNYSSELNVNALELDDSALYLCASSPGHPPTEAFFGQGTRLTVV.

This clone appeared a few times. V and J are TRBV5-5 and TRBJ2-3; D is unclear. Germline assignment: CDR1 SGHKS and CDR2 YYEKEE (reference sequence). Trimming stripped 0 bases from V and 3 bases from J, with 17 bases between. CDR3 length equals 17 residues. DNA for the CDR3: TGTGCCAGCAGCTTGGGTGCTCTACACCCAGCGACAGATACGCAGTATTTT. This gives the protein CASSLGALHPATDTQYF.

This clone was recorded once. The gene calls are TRBV14 and TRBJ2-7; D unclear. Germline loops: CDR1 SGHDN, CDR2 FVKESK. The V gene lost 0 bases and the J gene lost 0 bases, with 12 bases spanning the gap. The CDR3 consists of 16 residues. CDR3 loop: CASSQDYRSFSYEQYF. The DNA of the CDR3 is TGTGCCAGCAGCCAAGATTACCGGTCCTTCTCCTACGAGCAGTACTTC.

The V gene is TRBV6-5, the J gene TRBJ2-7; D is possibly TRBD1 (6 bases). Trimming left V 5 bases short and J 2 bases short, with 16 bases between. The CDR3 totals 15 residues. Germline loops: CDR1 MNHEY, CDR2 SVGAGI. The CDR3 protein is CASSPADGQPYEQYF. CDR3 in DNA: TGTGCCAGCAGTCCTGCGGATGGACAGCCCTACGAGCAGTACTTC.

The chain is built from TRBV7-3 and TRBJ1-2; 7 bases match TRBD1. The V gene's germline CDR1 is SGHTA and CDR2 FQGTGA. Trimming took 5 bases from V and 5 from J; bases not matched to a gene: 11. This CDR3 spans 15 amino acids. Here the CDR3 DNA reads TGTGCCAGCAGCCTAGGGACAGCGACTGTGTATGGCTACACCTTC. Its protein product is CASSLGTATVYGYTF.

The sample holds a few counts of this clone. The V call is TRBV2, the J call TRBJ1-1, with 7 bases aligning to TRBD1. Germline CDR1 reads SNHLY; CDR2 reads FYNNEI. The V gene end was trimmed by 5 bases and the J gene end by 4 bases; junction bases not matched to a gene: 7. This CDR3 spans 14 amino acids. CDR3 DNA sequence: TGTGCCAGCAGTCGACAGGGCCGGGGCACTGAAGCTTTCTTT. This encodes CASSRQGRGTEAFF.

The V gene is TRBV6-5, the J gene TRBJ2-5; 9 bases align to TRBD1. The CDR3 is 15 residues long. Germline V gene lookup returns CDR1 MNHEY and CDR2 SVGAGI. J lost 4 bases, V lost 5 bases, and 8 bases had no gene match. CDR3 protein: CASSARPGQGETQYF. The CDR3 coding sequence is TGTGCCAGCAGTGCCAGACCGGGACAGGGAGAGACCCAGTACTTC.

This clone occurred once. The J gene is TRBJ1-6, the V gene TRBV19; weak D call: TRBD1 (6 bases). The CDR3 has 13 residues. The V end was cut by 5 bases, the J end by 8 bases, with 10 bases between. CDR1 LNHDA and CDR2 SQIVND come from the germline V gene (reference sequence). The CDR3 region is CASSPKGDSPLHF. CDR3 DNA sequence: TGTGCCAGTAGTCCGAAGGGGGATTCACCCCTCCACTTT. Complete variable domain (other parts from reference TRBV19 and TRBJ1-6): DGGITQSPKYLFRKEGQNVTLSCEQNLNHDAMYWYRQDPGQGLRLIYYSQIVNDFQKGDIAEGYSVSREKKESFPLTVTSAQKNPTAFYLCASSPKGDSPLHFGNGTRLTVT.

The chain carries TRBV4-3 and TRBJ2-3, with TRBD1 matching 10 bases. Per germline, CDR1 LGHNA and CDR2 YSLEER. This CDR3 spans 15 amino acids. The junction had 3 bases not matched to a gene; V was cut back by 4 bases and J by 2 bases. DNA of the CDR3: TGCGCCAGCAGCCCTGGACAGGGGGACACAGATACGCAGTATTTT. Translating it yields CASSPGQGDTDTQYF.

The rearrangement joins TRBV19 to TRBJ1-1; TRBD1 might be the D (6 bases). With 4 bases removed from V and 4 bases from J, the gap between germline ends came to 13 bases. The CDR3 length is 14 residues. The germline CDR1 and CDR2 sequences are LNHDA and SQIVND (reference sequence). The CDR3 here is CASSTPNRVTEAFF. The CDR3 DNA reads TGTGCCAGTAGTACGCCAAACAGGGTCACTGAAGCTTTCTTT.

This clone was counted between two and nine times. Other DNA sequences within the sample encode an identical CDR3. The CDR3 DNA reads TGTGCCAGCAGTTACGACAGAAACTATGGCTACACCTTC. It translates to CASSYDRNYGYTF. The chain is built from TRBV6-5 and TRBJ1-2; a weak D match, TRBD1 (5 bases). V was trimmed by 2 bases and J by 2 bases, leaving 6 bases between them. Germline CDR1 reads MNHEY; CDR2 reads SVGAGI. This CDR3 contains 13 residues.

This chain links TRBV5-1 with TRBJ2-2; 7 positions agree with TRBD1. CDR1 is SGHRS and CDR2 is YFSETQ in the germline V gene. CDR3 length: 17 residues. J was trimmed by 3 bases and V by 6 bases; bases with no gene match: 14. The CDR3 DNA is TGCGCCAGCACCGAACTACAGGGGTCCAGACACACCGGGGAGCTGTTTTTT. Encoded protein: CASTELQGSRHTGELFF.

The rearrangement joins TRBV7-2 to TRBJ1-2; D not resolved. The V gene lost 7 bases and the J gene lost 2 bases, with 14 bases spanning the gap. Germline loops: CDR1 SGHTA, CDR2 FQGNSA. The CDR3 is 14 residues long. The CDR3 region has the DNA TGTGCCAGCACCCGCCCCCAGGAAAACTATGGCTACACCTTC. This sequence encodes CASTRPQENYGYTF.

The rearrangement uses TRBV11-2 and TRBJ2-1; possible D gene TRBD1, 6 bases. Trimming left V 7 bases short and J 12 bases short, with 22 bases between. Germline-derived CDR1 and CDR2 are SGHAT and FQNNGV. The length of the CDR3 is 14 residues. This CDR3 reads CASTDHGTRDGQFF. CDR3 DNA sequence: TGTGCCAGCACCGACCACGGGACACGGGACGGGCAGTTCTTC. Filled out from reference TRBV11-2 and TRBJ2-1, the complete variable domain reads EAGVAQSPRYKIIEKRQSVAFWCNPISGHATLYWYQQILGQGPKLLIQFQNNGVVDDSQLPKDRFSAERLKGVDSTLKIQPAKLEDSAVYLCASTDHGTRDGQFFGPGTRLTVL.

A word on this clone: The identical CDR3 is also encoded by other nucleotide sequences in the sample. The chain couples TRBV10-3 to TRBJ2-7; 14 bases are a match to TRBD2. V trimming: 10 bases; J trimming: 4 bases; junction bases outside the gene matches: 3. The germline gives CDR1 ENHRY, CDR2 SYGVKD. The CDR3 has 13 residues. The CDR3 nucleotides read TGTGCCACGAGGACTAGCGGGAGGTACGAGCAGTACTTC. As protein: CATRTSGRYEQYF.

This chain connects TRBV18 to TRBJ1-1, with D possibly TRBD1 on 6 matching bases. Germline CDR1 KGHSH, CDR2 LQKENI. The length of the CDR3 is 14 residues. V was trimmed by 4 bases and J by 6 bases, leaving 15 bases between them. The CDR3 DNA is TGTGCCAGCTCACAAACCGGGACAAAAGCTGAAGCTTTCTTT. Its translation is CASSQTGTKAEAFF. Full variable domain (rest looked up from reference TRBV18 and TRBJ1-1): NAGVMQNPRHLVRRRGQEARLRCSPMKGHSHVYWYRQLPEEGLKFMVYLQKENIIDESGMPKERFSAEFPKEGPSILRIQQVVRGDSAAYFCASSQTGTKAEAFFGQGTRLTVV.

The chain has TRBV13 and TRBJ1-2; tentatively, D is TRBD1 (5 bases). The germline V and J ends were trimmed by 7 bases and 0 bases, with 12 bases remaining between them. Per germline, CDR1 PRHDT and CDR2 FYEKMQ (reference sequence). The CDR3 is made up of 14 amino acids. The CDR3 loop reads CASTRDWSNYGYTF. The CDR3 DNA sequence: TGTGCCAGCACCCGGGACTGGTCTAACTATGGCTACACCTTC.

With regard to this clone: Sequence at one end of the junction differs from germline and may be a read error. V is TRBV7-9 and J is TRBJ2-6; 7 bases match TRBD2. CDR3 length: 16 residues. Germline-derived CDR1 and CDR2 are SEHNR and FQNEAQ (reference sequence). The CDR3 sequence is CSSSPRGRAGANVLTF. The DNA for the CDR3 is TGTTCCAGCAGCCCTCGTGGGAGGGCTGGGGCCAACGTCCTGACTTTC.

This clone was recorded only once. J is TRBJ1-4 and V is TRBV6-1; D gene ambiguous. Germline V gene lookup returns CDR1 MNHNS and CDR2 SASEGT. V was cut by 6 bases and J by 7 bases, with 9 bases left in between. The CDR3 totals 12 residues. The CDR3 protein is CASSSRVEKLFF. The CDR3 DNA is TGTGCCAGCAGCTCCCGGGTTGAAAAACTGTTTTTT.

This clone was observed a handful of times. This rearrangement joins TRBV19 to TRBJ2-2, with D hard to call. V was clipped by 5 bases and J by 7 bases, with 11 bases between them. CDR3 size: 13 residues. Germline V CDR1 and CDR2: LNHDA, SQIVND (reference sequence). The CDR3 sequence: CASSSSGVGELFF. The CDR3 DNA reads as TGTGCCAGTAGTTCGTCCGGTGTCGGGGAGCTGTTTTTT.

The V call is TRBV4-2, the J call TRBJ2-7, with 8 bases fitting TRBD2. With 0 bases clipped from V and 0 bases from J, the junction kept 13 bases outside the gene matches. Germline V gene data show CDR1 as LGHNA and CDR2 as YNFKEQ. The CDR3 has 19 residues. The CDR3 is CASSQEYRPGGVFSYEQYF. CDR3 DNA sequence: TGTGCCAGCAGCCAAGAGTACCGGCCCGGGGGGGTTTTCTCCTACGAGCAGTACTTC.

The V and J genes are TRBV6-1 and TRBJ1-2; TRBD1 matches at 8 bases. Germline values: CDR1 MNHNS, CDR2 SASEGT. After removal of 8 bases from V and 7 bases from J, the junction contained 15 bases not matched to a gene. This CDR3 is 15 amino acids long. The CDR3 protein is CASFQGAMELVGYTF. The CDR3, as DNA: TGTGCCAGCTTTCAGGGGGCCATGGAGCTTGTTGGCTACACCTTC.

This clone showed up just a few times. V and J are TRBV6-6 and TRBJ1-1; D may be TRBD1 (6 bases). Trimming stripped 6 bases from V and 5 bases from J, with 19 bases between. The germline V gene has CDR1 MNHNY and CDR2 SVGAGI (reference sequence). CDR3 length: 15 residues. The CDR3 coding sequence is TGTGCCAGCAGAATGGATTTAGGGGGTAGAACTGAAGCTTTCTTT. Translation: CASRMDLGGRTEAFF.

The V gene is TRBV29-1, the J gene TRBJ1-2; perhaps TRBD1 as D (6 bases). This CDR3 comprises 14 residues. Trimming cost V 7 bases and J 2 bases, with 17 bases left between them. CDR1 SQVTM and CDR2 ANQGSEA come from the germline V gene. CDR3 region: CSASVQGANYGYTF. The CDR3 bases are TGCAGCGCCTCGGTACAGGGCGCCAACTATGGCTACACCTTC.

This chain links TRBV19 with TRBJ1-3; D unresolved. Trimming shortened V by 7 bases and J by 1 base, and 2 bases separated the two germline ends. The CDR3 contains 11 residues. Germline V gene sequence: CDR1 LNHDA, CDR2 SQIVND (reference sequence). Here the CDR3 reads CASTSGNTIYF. For the CDR3, the DNA is TGTGCCAGTACGTCTGGAAACACCATATATTTT.

The chain joins TRBV6-5 to TRBJ2-7; D may be TRBD1 (6 bases). Trimming pared 2 bases from V and 7 bases from J, leaving 21 bases between. Germline lookup yields CDR1 MNHEY and CDR2 SVGAGI. The CDR3 has 16 amino acids. DNA for the CDR3: TGTGCCAGCAGTTACAACCCTCAAATACAGGGTGATGAGCAGTACTTC. It specifies CASSYNPQIQGDEQYF.

Here the CDR3 DNA reads TGCGCCAGCAGCCATCAACTCGCCCGGGGGGCGAATAATGAAAAACTGTTTTTT. It translates to CASSHQLARGANNEKLFF. V usage is TRBV4-3 and J usage is TRBJ1-4; D perhaps matches TRBD1 (6 bases). V lost 3 bases, J lost 4 bases, and 21 bases lay in between. The germline gives CDR1 LGHNA, CDR2 YSLEER. This CDR3 comprises 18 residues.

The V gene is TRBV2, the J gene TRBJ2-4; no reliable D call. V was trimmed by 7 bases and J by 8 bases, leaving 12 bases between them. The CDR3 is 12 amino acids. Germline V gene data show CDR1 as SNHLY and CDR2 as FYNNEI. For the CDR3, the DNA is TGTGCCAGCACGTTTAGTTCGGACATTCAGTACTTC. It encodes CASTFSSDIQYF.